This T cell receptor (beta chain) was found in a study of glioma-infiltrating T cells after dendritic cell vaccination. In the study overall: Samples are from glioblastoma patients in Phase I and II dendritic cell vaccine trials. Autologous tumor lysate-pulsed dendritic cell vaccination was given between the early 2000s and the early 2010s.

This clone turned up a few times. V lost 5 bases to trimming and J lost 6 bases; unmatched junction nucleotides: 16. Germline lookup yields CDR1 SGHDT and CDR2 YYEEEE. The CDR3 consists of 18 residues. Amplification used 60 V beta primers and 13 J beta primers. Sequencing used immunoSEQ multiplex PCR; TCRdb keeps in-frame clones, though not all of them. The sample lists 100,000 or so clones; 86% were seen once. This TCR came from a human donor with glioblastoma. This specimen consisted of blood, obtained before dendritic cell vaccination. This chain connects TRBV5-6 to TRBJ2-7, with 14 bases fitting TRBD2. The CDR3 bases are TGTGCCAGCAGTTCTCGGACTAGCGGGGGGACACCTAAGTTCGAGCAGTACTTC. It translates to CASSSRTSGGTPKFEQYF.